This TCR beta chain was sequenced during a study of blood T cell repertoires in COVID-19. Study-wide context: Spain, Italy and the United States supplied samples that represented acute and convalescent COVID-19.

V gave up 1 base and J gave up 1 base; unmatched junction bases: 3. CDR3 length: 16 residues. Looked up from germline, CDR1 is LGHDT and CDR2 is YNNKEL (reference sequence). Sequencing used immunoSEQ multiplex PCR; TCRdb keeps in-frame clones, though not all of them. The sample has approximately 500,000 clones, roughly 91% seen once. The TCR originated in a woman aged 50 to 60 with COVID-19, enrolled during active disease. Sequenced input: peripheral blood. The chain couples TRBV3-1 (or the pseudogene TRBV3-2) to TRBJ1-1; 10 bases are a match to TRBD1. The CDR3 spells CASSQGQGARNTEAFF. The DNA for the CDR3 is TGTGCCAGCAGCCAAGGACAGGGGGCGAGGAACACTGAAGCTTTCTTT.